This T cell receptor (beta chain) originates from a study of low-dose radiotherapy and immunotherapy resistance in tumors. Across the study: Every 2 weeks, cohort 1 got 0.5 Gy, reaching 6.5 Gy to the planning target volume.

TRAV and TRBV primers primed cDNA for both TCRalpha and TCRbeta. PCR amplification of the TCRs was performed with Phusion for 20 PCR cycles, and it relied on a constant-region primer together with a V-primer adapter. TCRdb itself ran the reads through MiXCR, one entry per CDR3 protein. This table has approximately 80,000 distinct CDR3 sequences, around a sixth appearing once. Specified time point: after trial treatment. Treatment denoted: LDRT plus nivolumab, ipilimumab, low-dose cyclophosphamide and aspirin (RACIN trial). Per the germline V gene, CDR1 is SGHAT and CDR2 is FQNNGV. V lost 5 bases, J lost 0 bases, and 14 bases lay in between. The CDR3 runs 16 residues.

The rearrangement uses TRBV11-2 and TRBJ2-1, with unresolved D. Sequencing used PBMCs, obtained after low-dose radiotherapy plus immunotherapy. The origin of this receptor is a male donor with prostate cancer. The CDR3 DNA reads TGTGCCAGCAGCGCCGAGGTCACCTACTCCTACAATGAGCAGTTCTTC. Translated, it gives CASSAEVTYSYNEQFF.